These T cell receptor beta chains were read from a single sample in a study of early T cells in non-severe SARS-CoV-2 infection. Using its own MiXCR run on the 5' RACE reads, TCRdb lists one record per CDR3 protein. The sample records some 48,000 distinct CDR3 sequences, 8.5% to 10% being singletons. Sample: whole blood. Every receptor here comes from an adult who was a healthcare worker with PCR-confirmed SARS-CoV-2 infection or an uninfected control (not recorded which). Each CDR3 is given with its conserved first and last residue. The order of the fields is V gene, J gene, D gene, clone size, CDR3 protein, CDR3 DNA. D genes are given only for firm matches. Part of the rows lack a size; the others show once, few, many or a class for expanded clones.

TRBV11-2	TRBJ2-2	TRBD2	many	CASSPRTSGNTGELFF	TGTGCCAGCAGCCCCCGGACTAGCGGGAACACCGGGGAGCTGTTTTTT
TRBV12-3/TRBV12-4	TRBJ1-4	-	-	CASRGTSDNEKLFF	TGTGCCAGCAGGGGGACGAGTGATAATGAAAAACTGTTTTTT
TRBV3-1	TRBJ2-7	TRBD1	many	CASSQVGGQRSSYEQYF	TGTGCCAGCAGCCAAGTTGGGGGACAGCGAAGCTCCTACGAGCAGTACTTC
TRBV14	TRBJ2-2	-	-	CASSQDQGGTGELFF	TGTGCCAGCAGCCAAGATCAGGGAGGCACCGGGGAGCTGTTTTTT
TRBV5-1	TRBJ1-4	-	-	CASSENNEKLFF	TGCGCCAGCAGCGAGAATAATGAAAAACTGTTTTTT
TRBV6-6	TRBJ1-2	-	many	CASSSDTTGGYTF	TGTGCCAGCAGTTCCGACACGACAGGTGGCTACACCTTC
TRBV5-1	TRBJ2-7	-	few	CASSQDFYEQYF	TGCGCCAGCAGTCAAGACTTCTACGAGCAGTACTTC
TRBV12-3/TRBV12-4	TRBJ2-7	TRBD2	many	CASTPGLALEQYF	TGTGCCAGCACCCCGGGACTAGCCCTCGAGCAGTACTTC
TRBV19	TRBJ2-7	-	few	CASSISPRVGEQYF	TGTGCCAGTAGTATATCTCCAAGGGTTGGCGAGCAGTACTTC
TRBV29-1	TRBJ2-1	TRBD2	-	CSVEGGLAGGGRNEQFF	TGCAGCGTTGAAGGTGGACTAGCGGGAGGGGGGAGGAATGAGCAGTTCTTC
TRBV20-1	TRBJ2-3	-	many	CSASGSVADTQYF	TGCAGTGCTAGCGGGAGTGTCGCAGATACGCAGTATTTT
TRBV4-1	TRBJ2-2	-	few	CASSQGRVTGELFF	TGCGCCAGCAGCCAAGGCCGGGTCACCGGGGAGCTGTTTTTT
TRBV9	TRBJ1-1	-	few	CASSVYPRAEAFF	TGTGCCAGCAGCGTCTATCCCAGGGCTGAAGCTTTCTTT
TRBV20-1	TRBJ2-7	-	many	CSASIPRTGAYEQYF	TGCAGTGCTAGTATCCCCAGGACGGGAGCCTACGAGCAGTACTTC
TRBV19	TRBJ2-2	-	-	CASRDGSTERELFF	TGTGCCAGTAGGGACGGATCTACAGAGAGGGAGCTGTTTTTT
TRBV20-1	TRBJ2-5	TRBD2	few	CSARTTSGRPWETQYF	TGCAGTGCTAGAACGACTAGCGGGAGGCCGTGGGAGACCCAGTACTTC
TRBV28	TRBJ2-7	-	many	CASTSGLDEQYF	-
TRBV10-3	TRBJ2-2	-	-	CAISESFGELFF	TGTGCCATCAGTGAGTCTTTCGGGGAGCTGTTTTTT
TRBV12-3/TRBV12-4	TRBJ2-3	-	many	CASSPGGFSTDTQYF	TGTGCCAGCAGTCCCGGCGGTTTTAGCACAGATACGCAGTATTTT
TRBV15	TRBJ1-2	-	many	CATSRDVAPRASGYTF	TGTGCCACCAGCAGAGATGTGGCCCCCAGGGCAAGTGGCTACACCTTC
TRBV3-1	TRBJ1-1	-	few	CASSQDMTVTEAFF	TGTGCCAGCAGCCAAGATATGACAGTCACTGAAGCTTTCTTT
TRBV29-1	TRBJ1-4	-	few	CSVGQNNEKLFF	TGCAGCGTTGGACAAAACAATGAAAAACTGTTTTTT
TRBV12-3/TRBV12-4	TRBJ2-1	TRBD2	-	CASSPSGRQFF	TGTGCCAGCAGCCCTAGCGGGAGACAGTTCTTC
TRBV12-3/TRBV12-4	TRBJ1-1	TRBD1	many	CASSPDRGGRAFF	TGTGCCAGCAGTCCAGACAGGGGGGGTCGAGCTTTCTTT
TRBV3-1	TRBJ2-7	TRBD1	-	CASSPGTGSYEQYF	TGTGCCAGCAGCCCGGGGACAGGGTCCTACGAGCAGTACTTC